The 18 T cell receptor beta chains in this list originate from one sample, sequenced in a study of PD-L1 blockade in urothelial cancer. Using immunoSEQ multiplex PCR, the repertoire was profiled, and TCRdb retains in-frame clones only, with some absent. The profile covers approximately 100,000 clones, with approximately 90% appearing a single time and 0.7% to 0.95% taken by the ten largest. The sequences come from PBMCs, collected around atezolizumab (anti-PD-L1) treatment. Receptor source: an elderly woman with urothelial cancer.

This chain connects TRBV2 to TRBJ2-1; maybe TRBD2 (7 bases). Deletions cut 1 base from V and 8 bases from J, with 21 bases between. The V gene's germline CDR1 is SNHLY and CDR2 FYNNEI. The length of the CDR3 is 17 residues. The CDR3 sequence: CASSEGTAGTLKDEQFF. CDR3 nucleotide sequence: TGTGCCAGCAGTGAAGGGACAGCGGGGACCTTAAAGGATGAGCAGTTCTTC. Supplemented by reference TRBV2 and TRBJ2-1, the full variable domain reads EPEVTQTPSHQVTQMGQEVILRCVPISNHLYFYWYRQILGQKVEFLVSFYNNEISEKSEIFDDQFSVERPDGSNFTLKIRSTKLEDSAMYFCASSEGTAGTLKDEQFFGPGTRLTVL.

This clone was seen only once. The chain employs TRBV5-8 and TRBJ2-5; 12 bases match TRBD2. The CDR3 has 16 residues. Losses at the gene ends were 4 bases for V and 6 bases for J; bases not matched to a gene: 10. Germline V lookup: CDR1 SGHTS, CDR2 YDEGEE. CDR3 DNA: TGTGCCAGCAGCCCCGGGCTAGCGGGAGGGTGGAAGACCCAGTACTTC. This gives the protein CASSPGLAGGWKTQYF.

This rearrangement joins TRBV18 to TRBJ2-2; 8 nucleotides match TRBD1. Trimming at V came to 6 bases and at J to 1 base, leaving 7 bases not matched to a gene. Per germline, CDR1 KGHSH and CDR2 LQKENI. The CDR3 spans 16 residues. The CDR3 region has the DNA TGTGCCAGCTCGTCCATCGGGACAGGGAACACCGGGGAGCTGTTTTTT. Protein: CASSSIGTGNTGELFF.

This chain links TRBV2 with TRBJ1-5, with D possibly being TRBD1 (6 bases). CDR1 and CDR2 from the germline V gene are SNHLY and FYNNEI. Trimming removed 6 bases at V and 4 bases at J, with 10 bases between. This CDR3 has 13 residues. The CDR3 sequence is CASREQGNQPQHF. CDR3 in DNA: TGTGCCAGCAGAGAACAGGGTAATCAGCCCCAGCATTTT.

This chain joins TRBV11-1 and TRBJ2-1; the match to TRBD2 covers 13 bases. This CDR3 contains 15 residues. The J segment lost 7 bases and the V segment lost 3 bases, leaving 3 bases of the junction unmatched. CDR1 and CDR2 (germline): SGHAT, FQDESV (reference sequence). The CDR3 is CASSFGLAGENEQFF. As DNA, the CDR3 is TGTGCCAGCAGCTTCGGACTAGCGGGAGAAAATGAGCAGTTCTTC.

J is TRBJ2-7 and V is TRBV7-8, with D perhaps TRBD2 (6 bases). The germline CDR1 and CDR2 sequences are SGHVS and FQNEAQ. The CDR3 has 14 residues. V lost 5 bases, J lost 2 bases, and 13 bases lay in between. This CDR3 reads CASSRDGGTYEQYF. CDR3 DNA: TGTGCCAGCAGCCGCGACGGGGGAACCTACGAGCAGTACTTC.

This sequence joins TRBV2 and TRBJ2-1, with 9 bases aligning to TRBD2. The CDR3 consists of 11 residues. The germline V gene encodes CDR1 SNHLY and CDR2 FYNNEI. With 11 bases clipped from V and 11 bases from J, the junction kept 7 bases outside the gene matches. The CDR3 DNA reads TGTGCCGCGCGACTAGCGGAAAAGCAGTTCTTC. Translated, it gives CAARLAEKQFF.

The chain carries TRBV9 and TRBJ2-1; D may be TRBD2 (6 bases). This CDR3 spans 16 amino acids. Germline CDR1 is SGDLS and CDR2 is YYNGEE. V was clipped by 0 bases and J by 2 bases, with 12 bases between them. The DNA of the CDR3 is TGTGCCAGCAGCGTAGGTGGGACTGGAACCTACAATGAGCAGTTCTTC. It codes for CASSVGGTGTYNEQFF.

Here the CDR3 DNA reads TGTGCCAGTCGGTATAGCAATCAGCCCCAGCATTTT. Translation gives CASRYSNQPQHF. The chain couples TRBV19 to TRBJ1-5; D is undetermined. The ends were cut back, 8 bases at V and 0 bases at J, with 5 bases in the middle. The germline CDR1 and CDR2 sequences are LNHDA and SQIVND (reference sequence). The CDR3 length is 12 residues.

The chain combines TRBV7-3 with TRBJ2-1; TRBD2 might be the D (6 bases). V gave up 4 bases and J gave up 0 bases, with 13 bases separating them. The CDR3 consists of 16 residues. Germline V gene sequence: CDR1 SGHTA, CDR2 FQGTGA. The CDR3 spells CASSSYPGLSYNEQFF. The CDR3 DNA reads TGTGCCAGCAGCTCTTACCCGGGACTCTCCTACAATGAGCAGTTCTTC.

This chain links TRBV5-5 with TRBJ1-1; the D is unclear. CDR1 is SGHKS, CDR2 YYEKEE, per germline (reference sequence). The CDR3 spans 14 residues. Trimming pared 2 bases from V and 4 bases from J, leaving 12 bases between. The DNA for the CDR3 is TGTGCCAGCAGCTTCCCGGGTTTGGCCACTGAAGCTTTCTTT. This codes for CASSFPGLATEAFF.

The chain links TRBV5-1 to TRBJ1-1, with 10 bases fitting TRBD1. Germline trimming cut 2 bases from V and 4 bases from J; bases unmatched to any gene: 11. This CDR3 has 17 residues. Germline CDR1 reads SGHRS; CDR2 reads YFSETQ. Written as DNA, the CDR3 is TGCGCCAGCAGCTTAGGCCGACAGGGGGCTTTGGGCACTGAAGCTTTCTTT. Amino acids: CASSLGRQGALGTEAFF.

The V call is TRBV7-2, the J call TRBJ1-3; 7 bases are shared with TRBD1. The CDR3 has 15 residues. The V gene's germline CDR1 is SGHTA and CDR2 FQGNSA. Germline trimming cut 8 bases from V and 2 bases from J; bases unmatched to any gene: 9. Here the CDR3 DNA reads TGTGCCAGCCAGAAGCAGGGGGTAGCTGGAAACACCATATATTTT. Protein sequence: CASQKQGVAGNTIYF.

The chain couples TRBV18 to TRBJ2-1; 8 bases are shared with TRBD1. Trimming at V came to 2 bases and at J to 10 bases, leaving 7 bases not matched to a gene. This CDR3 region has 14 residues. Germline-derived CDR1 and CDR2 are KGHSH and LQKENI. The CDR3 region is CASSPDRGLREQFF. Here the CDR3 DNA reads TGTGCCAGCTCACCAGACAGGGGTCTCCGCGAGCAGTTCTTC.

CDR3 residues: CAISESRTSVVNEQFF. The CDR3 DNA follows: TGTGCCATCAGTGAGTCGAGGACTAGCGTAGTCAATGAGCAGTTCTTC. The chain has TRBV10-3 and TRBJ2-1; 9 nucleotides agree with TRBD2. V was pared by 0 bases and J by 6 bases, with 6 bases of the junction left unmatched. The length of the CDR3 is 16 residues. In germline, CDR1 is ENHRY, CDR2 SYGVKD.

This clone occurred once. The chain joins TRBV9 to TRBJ2-7, with 7 positions matching TRBD1. From germline, CDR1 is SGDLS and CDR2 YYNGEE. The CDR3 is made up of 13 amino acids. V gave up 2 bases and J gave up 5 bases; unmatched junction bases: 4. The CDR3 loop is CASSVGQIDEQYF. The DNA of the CDR3 is TGTGCCAGCAGCGTGGGACAGATAGACGAGCAGTACTTC.

The chain joins TRBV25-1 to TRBJ2-1; TRBD2 agrees at 9 bases. Germline CDR1 MGHDK, CDR2 SYGVNS. J was trimmed by 4 bases and V by 4 bases; bases with no gene match: 5. The CDR3 is made up of 15 amino acids. In nucleotides, the CDR3 is TGTGCCAGCAGTGCGGGCGGGAGGGTTTACAATGAGCAGTTCTTC. Translating it yields CASSAGGRVYNEQFF.

V usage is TRBV7-3 and J usage is TRBJ2-2; 11 nucleotides line up with TRBD2. Germline lookup yields CDR1 SGHTA and CDR2 FQGTGA. The V and J ends lost 6 bases and 7 bases, in that order; junction bases with no gene match: 1. The length of the CDR3 is 13 residues. The CDR3 DNA is TGTGCCAGCAGTCTAGCGGGAGGCGGGGAGCTGTTTTTT. Translating it yields CASSLAGGGELFF.